This TCR beta chain is drawn from a study of T cell responses to AZD1222 COVID-19 vaccine. Sequenced by immunoSEQ multiplex PCR; TCRdb stores in-frame clones only, minus some. The data contain some 150,000 clones, around nine tenths of them singletons. Study-level points and caveats: The study sampled repertoires only after the peak T cell response. Among AZD1222 vaccinees, only 5 to 7 were seropositive at baseline. Mostly white British, mostly female donors; authors suggested clonal diversity may be underestimated.

With respect to this clone: Its matching antigen is unknown.

Specimen: peripheral blood, collected on day 0 of AZD1222 vaccination. The origin of this receptor is an adult in good health.

The CDR3 loop is CATSSPPPWGNEQYF. The CDR3 DNA follows: TGTGCCACCAGCAGCCCCCCACCGTGGGGTAACGAGCAGTACTTC. This chain links TRBV15 with TRBJ2-7; D is undetermined. Trimming pared 3 bases from V and 5 bases from J, leaving 17 bases between. The germline CDR1 and CDR2 sequences are LNHNV and YYDKDF (reference sequence). The CDR3 runs to 15 residues. The complete variable domain, with remaining parts taken from reference TRBV15 and TRBJ2-7, reads DAMVIQNPRYQVTQFGKPVTLSCSQTLNHNVMYWYQQKSSQAPKLLFHYYDKDFNNEADTPDNFQSRRPNTSFCFLDIRSPGLGDTAMYLCATSSPPPWGNEQYFGPGTRLTVT.